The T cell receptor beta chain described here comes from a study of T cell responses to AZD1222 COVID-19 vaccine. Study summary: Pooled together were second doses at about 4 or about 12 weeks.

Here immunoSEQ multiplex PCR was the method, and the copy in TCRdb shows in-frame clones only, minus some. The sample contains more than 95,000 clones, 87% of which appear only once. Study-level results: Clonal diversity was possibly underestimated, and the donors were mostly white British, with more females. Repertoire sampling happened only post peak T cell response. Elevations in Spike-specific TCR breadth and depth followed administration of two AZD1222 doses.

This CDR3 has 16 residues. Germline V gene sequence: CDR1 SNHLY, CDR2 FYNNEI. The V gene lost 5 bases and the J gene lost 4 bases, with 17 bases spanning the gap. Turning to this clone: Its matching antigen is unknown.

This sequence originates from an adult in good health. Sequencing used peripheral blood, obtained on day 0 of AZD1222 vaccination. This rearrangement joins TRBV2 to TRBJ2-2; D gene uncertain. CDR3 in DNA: TGTGCCAGCAGTATAGGCGGAGCATTGACCACCGGGGAGCTGTTTTTT. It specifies CASSIGGALTTGELFF.